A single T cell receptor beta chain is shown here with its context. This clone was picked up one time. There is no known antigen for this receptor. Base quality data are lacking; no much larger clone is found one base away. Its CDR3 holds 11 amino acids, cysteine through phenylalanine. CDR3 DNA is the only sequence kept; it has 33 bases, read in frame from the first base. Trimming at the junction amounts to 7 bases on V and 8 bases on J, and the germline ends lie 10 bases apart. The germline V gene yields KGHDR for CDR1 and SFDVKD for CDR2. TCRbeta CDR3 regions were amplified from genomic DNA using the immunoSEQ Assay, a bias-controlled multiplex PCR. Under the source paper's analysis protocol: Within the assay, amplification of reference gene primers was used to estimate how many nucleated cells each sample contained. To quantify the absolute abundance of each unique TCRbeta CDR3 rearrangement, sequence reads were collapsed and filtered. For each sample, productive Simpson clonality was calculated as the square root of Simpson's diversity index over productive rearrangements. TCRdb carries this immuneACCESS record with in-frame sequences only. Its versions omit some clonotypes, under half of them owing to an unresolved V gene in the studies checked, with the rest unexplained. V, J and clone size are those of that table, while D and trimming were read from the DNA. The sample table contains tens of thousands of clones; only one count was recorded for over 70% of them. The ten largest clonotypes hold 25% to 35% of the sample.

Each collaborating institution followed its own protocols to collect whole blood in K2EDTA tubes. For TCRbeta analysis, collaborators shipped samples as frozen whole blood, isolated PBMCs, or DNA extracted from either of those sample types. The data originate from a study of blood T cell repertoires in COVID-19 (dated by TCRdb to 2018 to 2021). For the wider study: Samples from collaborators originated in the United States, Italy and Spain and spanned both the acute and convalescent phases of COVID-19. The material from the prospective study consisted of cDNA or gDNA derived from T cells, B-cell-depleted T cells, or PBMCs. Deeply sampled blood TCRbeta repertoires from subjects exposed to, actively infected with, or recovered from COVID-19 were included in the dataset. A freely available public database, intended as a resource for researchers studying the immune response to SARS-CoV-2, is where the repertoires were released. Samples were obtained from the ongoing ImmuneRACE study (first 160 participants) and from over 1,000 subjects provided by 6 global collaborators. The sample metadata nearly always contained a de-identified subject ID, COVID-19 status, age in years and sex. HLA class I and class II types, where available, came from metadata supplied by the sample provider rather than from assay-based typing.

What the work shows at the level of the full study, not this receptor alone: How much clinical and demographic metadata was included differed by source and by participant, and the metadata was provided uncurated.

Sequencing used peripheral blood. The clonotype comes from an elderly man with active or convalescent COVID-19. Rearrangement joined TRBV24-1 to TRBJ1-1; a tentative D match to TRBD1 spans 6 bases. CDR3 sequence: CATRIDREAFF. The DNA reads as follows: TGTGCCACCAGGATTGACAGGGAAGCTTTCTTT.